The 30 T cell receptor beta chains below were found in one sample sequenced in a study of cytomegalovirus exposure and HLA in healthy donors. The repertoire was sequenced with immunoSEQ multiplex PCR; TCRdb's copy has only in-frame clones and lacks some. Of 85,000 to 120,000 clones listed, 88% are singletons. Sequenced sample: PBMCs. The receptor source for this set is a woman aged 18 to 35 in good health and CMV-seropositive.

The chain joins TRBV10-3 to TRBJ1-2; TRBD1 might be the D (5 bases). Germline-derived CDR1 and CDR2 are ENHRY and SYGVKD. V was clipped by 4 bases and J by 5 bases, with 14 bases between them. CDR3 length: 14 amino acids. The CDR3 sequence is CAISAPRGGYGYTF. Here the CDR3 DNA reads TGTGCCATCAGTGCGCCGAGGGGAGGGTATGGCTACACCTTC.

The chain employs TRBV9 and TRBJ2-7; D gene ambiguous. CDR1 is SGDLS, CDR2 YYNGEE, per germline. Trimming stripped 0 bases from V and 0 bases from J, with 4 bases between. This CDR3 comprises 13 residues. CDR3: CASSVASSYEQYF. As DNA, the CDR3 is TGTGCCAGCAGCGTAGCATCCTCCTACGAGCAGTACTTC. The variable domain in full, completed from reference TRBV9 and TRBJ2-7, reads DSGVTQTPKHLITATGQRVTLRCSPRSGDLSVYWYQQSLDQGLQFLIQYYNGEERAKGNILERFSAQQFPDLHSELNLSSLELGDSALYFCASSVASSYEQYFGPGTRLTVT.

The V gene is TRBV5-1, the J gene TRBJ2-1; 9 bases align to TRBD2. The CDR3 sequence is 18 residues long. Germline lookup yields CDR1 SGHRS and CDR2 YFSETQ. Trimming took 0 bases from V and 0 from J; bases not matched to a gene: 7. The CDR3 reads CASSLVLAGQSSYNEQFF. The CDR3 DNA sequence: TGCGCCAGCAGCTTGGTACTAGCGGGTCAAAGCTCCTACAATGAGCAGTTCTTC.

The V gene is TRBV19, the J gene TRBJ1-4; 10 bases fit TRBD1. The CDR3 runs to 13 residues. With 9 bases clipped from V and 7 bases from J, the junction kept 5 bases outside the gene matches. Looked up from germline, CDR1 is LNHDA and CDR2 is SQIVND (reference sequence). CDR3 protein: CASSTGGGEKLFF. CDR3 sequence (DNA): TGTGCCAGCTCGACAGGGGGCGGTGAAAAACTGTTTTTT.

The chain recombines TRBV28 with TRBJ2-7, with 11 bases identical to TRBD1. After removal of 6 bases from V and 4 bases from J, the junction contained 8 bases not matched to a gene. This CDR3 has 15 residues. CDR1 and CDR2 (germline): MDHEN, SYDVKM. The CDR3 DNA is TGTGCCAGCAGATCCGGGACAGGGGGGCAATACGAGCAGTACTTC. Encoded protein: CASRSGTGGQYEQYF.

The CDR3 protein is CASSPRDRVYTF. The CDR3 DNA reads TGCGCCAGCAGCCCCCGGGACAGGGTCTACACCTTC. The V call is TRBV5-1, the J call TRBJ1-2, with 9 bases that match TRBD1. Trimming at V came to 4 bases and at J to 10 bases, leaving 5 bases not matched to a gene. The CDR3 is made up of 12 amino acids. The germline V gene encodes CDR1 SGHRS and CDR2 YFSETQ.

This clone was observed a handful of times. The chain employs TRBV19 and TRBJ1-2; D call uncertain. V lost 10 bases and J lost 1, with 13 bases in between. CDR1 LNHDA and CDR2 SQIVND come from the germline V gene (reference sequence). This CDR3 is built from 13 residues. The CDR3 DNA follows: TGTGCCACCTCCTATGGTTTTAACTATGGCTACACCTTC. Amino acids: CATSYGFNYGYTF. The full variable domain, completed using reference TRBV19 and TRBJ1-2, is DGGITQSPKYLFRKEGQNVTLSCEQNLNHDAMYWYRQDPGQGLRLIYYSQIVNDFQKGDIAEGYSVSREKKESFPLTVTSAQKNPTAFYLCATSYGFNYGYTFGSGTRLTVV.

This clone has just one count. The rearrangement uses TRBV10-3 and TRBJ1-1; 7 bases fit TRBD1. CDR3 size: 14 residues. The V gene's germline CDR1 is ENHRY and CDR2 SYGVKD. The J segment lost 4 bases and the V segment lost 5 bases, leaving 7 bases of the junction unmatched. This CDR3 is CAISKDRRGTEAFF. The DNA for the CDR3 is TGTGCCATCAGTAAGGACAGGAGGGGCACTGAAGCTTTCTTT.

The CDR3 is CASSLFRETKNTEAFF. The CDR3 DNA reads TGTGCCAGCAGTCTCTTCCGGGAGACGAAGAACACTGAAGCTTTCTTT. J is TRBJ1-1 and V is TRBV7-9, with D hard to call. The V gene's germline CDR1 is SEHNR and CDR2 FQNEAQ (reference sequence). The CDR3 consists of 16 residues. V was clipped by 6 bases and J by 1 base, with 18 bases between them.

The V gene is TRBV4-1, the J gene TRBJ1-1, with D maybe TRBD1 (6 bases). Germline CDR1 reads MGHRA; CDR2 reads YSYEKL. CDR3 length: 17 residues. V lost 2 bases, J lost 5 bases, and 21 bases lay in between. The CDR3 sequence: CASSQPGKQGFGTEAFF. CDR3 in DNA: TGCGCCAGCAGCCAACCTGGTAAACAGGGTTTCGGGACTGAAGCTTTCTTT.

The chain couples TRBV5-4 to TRBJ2-5, with a weak D call TRBD1 (7 bases). CDR3 length equals 16 residues. V was pared by 4 bases and J by 2 bases, with 18 bases between. Germline loops: CDR1 SGHNT, CDR2 YYREEE (reference sequence). This CDR3 is CASSRGGGAEQETQYF. The CDR3 nucleotides are TGTGCCAGCAGCCGAGGGGGCGGGGCGGAACAAGAGACCCAGTACTTC.

The chain links TRBV19 to TRBJ1-1; D gene uncertain. The V and J ends lost 8 bases and 5 bases respectively, with 15 bases between them. The CDR3 totals 13 residues. The germline V gene encodes CDR1 LNHDA and CDR2 SQIVND (reference sequence). The CDR3 spells CASSLIGGTEAFF. The CDR3 region has the DNA TGTGCCAGTTCCCTTATCGGAGGGACTGAAGCTTTCTTT.

This clone was found a few times. The rearrangement uses TRBV11-2 and TRBJ2-7, with TRBD1 as a possible D gene (6 bases). V was trimmed by 5 bases and J by 6 bases, leaving 20 bases between them. The germline V gene encodes CDR1 SGHAT and CDR2 FQNNGV. This CDR3 is 15 amino acids long. The CDR3 region is CASSPRTARLTEQYF. The CDR3 coding sequence is TGTGCCAGCAGCCCCCGGACAGCCCGACTCACCGAGCAGTACTTC.

The chain couples TRBV28 to TRBJ2-3, with 7 nucleotides matching TRBD1. Germline V gene data show CDR1 as MDHEN and CDR2 as SYDVKM. CDR3 length equals 17 residues. The V segment lost 2 bases and the J segment 0 bases; nucleotides outside the gene matches: 8. CDR3 loop: CASSLHSGTASTDTQYF. The CDR3 region has the DNA TGTGCCAGCAGTTTACATTCCGGGACAGCTAGCACAGATACGCAGTATTTT.

This clone occurred once. J is TRBJ2-7 and V is TRBV6-5; tentatively, D is TRBD1 (5 bases). This CDR3 region has 15 residues. Trimming cost V 6 bases and J 4 bases, with 19 bases left between them. Germline loops: CDR1 MNHEY, CDR2 SVGAGI. CDR3 DNA sequence: TGTGCCAGCAGCCGGAACCTACAGGCCGGTTACGAGCAGTACTTC. It translates to CASSRNLQAGYEQYF.

The CDR3 here is CASSFGTGRNTEAFF. CDR3 in DNA: TGTGCCAGCAGCTTCGGTACAGGGCGAAACACTGAAGCTTTCTTT. This chain uses TRBV5-6 with TRBJ1-1; possibly TRBD1 for D (6 bases). Trimming pared 2 bases from V and 2 bases from J, leaving 13 bases between. The V gene's germline CDR1 is SGHDT and CDR2 YYEEEE. The CDR3 loop spans 15 amino acids. Using reference TRBV5-6 and TRBJ1-1 for the parts outside the CDR3, the full variable domain is DAGVTQSPTHLIKTRGQQVTLRCSPKSGHDTVSWYQQALGQGPQFIFQYYEEEERQRGNFPDRFSGHQFPNYSSELNVNALLLGDSALYLCASSFGTGRNTEAFFGQGTRLTVV.

The V call is TRBV29-1, the J call TRBJ1-1; tentatively, D is TRBD1 (5 bases). The CDR3 consists of 13 residues. The V end lost 4 bases, the J end lost 1 base, and 10 bases lay between the germline ends. CDR1 and CDR2 (germline): SQVTM, ANQGSEA. DNA for the CDR3: TGCAGCGTTGGGGGGGTAGGGAACACTGAAGCTTTCTTT. This gives the protein CSVGGVGNTEAFF.

This chain's CDR3 is CASSSPTSGGTDTQYF. CDR3 coding DNA: TGTGCCAGCAGTTCCCCGACTAGCGGGGGAACAGATACGCAGTATTTT. The chain employs TRBV6-5 and TRBJ2-3, with 12 bases lining up with TRBD2. The CDR3 contains 16 residues. Germline V gene lookup returns CDR1 MNHEY and CDR2 SVGAGI. The ends lost 4 bases at V and 3 bases at J; junction bases unmatched: 5.

The J gene is TRBJ2-3, the V gene TRBV4-3; D is uncertain. Germline V gives CDR1 LGHNA, CDR2 YSLEER. The CDR3 loop spans 16 amino acids. Trimming shortened V by 0 bases and J by 4 bases, and 14 bases separated the two germline ends. CDR3 nucleotide sequence: TGCGCCAGCAGCCAAGATTTTCGGCAGGTCCCAGATACGCAGTATTTT. Its protein is CASSQDFRQVPDTQYF.

The chain combines TRBV4-1 with TRBJ2-1, with D tentatively TRBD1 (7 bases). This CDR3 spans 12 amino acids. The germline CDR1 and CDR2 sequences are MGHRA and YSYEKL. V lost 3 bases to trimming and J lost 9 bases, with 9 bases between them. The CDR3 spells CASSQQGGEQFF. In nucleotides, the CDR3 is TGCGCCAGCAGCCAGCAGGGGGGTGAGCAGTTCTTC.

This chain joins TRBV2 and TRBJ2-5; 9 nucleotides line up with TRBD1. CDR3 length: 15 amino acids. Germline loops: CDR1 SNHLY, CDR2 FYNNEI. The trim removed 6 bases at V and 4 bases at J, leaving 9 bases unmatched. The chain's CDR3 is CASRPRTGEGETQYF. CDR3 nucleotides: TGTGCCAGCAGACCAAGGACAGGGGAAGGAGAGACCCAGTACTTC.

The chain joins TRBV5-1 to TRBJ1-3; TRBD1 is a possible D gene (6 bases). V lost 1 base and J 4 bases, leaving 9 bases between the germline ends. From germline, CDR1 is SGHRS and CDR2 YFSETQ. The CDR3 contains 14 residues. This chain's CDR3 is CASSLSGTGNTIYF. The CDR3 region has the DNA TGCGCCAGCAGCTTGAGCGGGACAGGAAACACCATATATTTT.

This clone was seen a single time. J is TRBJ2-3 and V is TRBV5-4; TRBD2 matches at 11 bases. V lost 0 bases, J lost 4 bases, and 7 bases stayed unmatched. The CDR3 contains 17 residues. Per the germline V gene, CDR1 is SGHNT and CDR2 is YYREEE (reference sequence). The CDR3 DNA follows: TGTGCCAGCAGCTTGGAAATAGCGGGGGGGCTAGCAGATACGCAGTATTTT. It encodes CASSLEIAGGLADTQYF.

The V call is TRBV7-9, the J call TRBJ1-2; TRBD1 matches at 9 bases. The CDR3 spans 16 residues. CDR1 and CDR2 from the germline V gene are SEHNR and FQNEAQ (reference sequence). The trim removed 5 bases at V and 6 bases at J, leaving 13 bases unmatched. CDR3 residues: CASSRTLGQGVDGYTF. The CDR3 DNA sequence: TGTGCCAGCAGCCGAACCTTGGGACAGGGAGTTGATGGCTACACCTTC.

The J gene is TRBJ2-3, the V gene TRBV7-2; the D gene is possibly TRBD2 (6 bases). V lost 7 bases to trimming and J lost 2 bases, with 16 bases between them. This CDR3 has 15 residues. CDR1 and CDR2 (germline): SGHTA, FQGNSA. The CDR3 bases are TGTGCCAGCAAGCGTGGGGGGAGTACCACAGATACGCAGTATTTT. Translating gives CASKRGGSTTDTQYF.

The rearrangement uses TRBV28 and TRBJ2-7, with 7 positions matching TRBD2. CDR3 length: 17 amino acids. Looked up from germline, CDR1 is MDHEN and CDR2 is SYDVKM. Trimming removed 3 bases from V and 0 bases from J; junction bases left unmatched: 11. For the CDR3, the DNA is TGTGCCAGCAGTTTCGGCAGGGCGGCGGGGGACTCCTACGAGCAGTACTTC. This gives the protein CASSFGRAAGDSYEQYF.

V usage is TRBV7-2 and J usage is TRBJ1-3, with TRBD1 matching 7 bases. This CDR3 has 16 amino acids. Germline V gives CDR1 SGHTA, CDR2 FQGNSA. Losses at the gene ends were 0 bases for V and 2 bases for J; bases not matched to a gene: 4. DNA of the CDR3: TGTGCCAGCAGCTTAGCAGGGGGCAACCCTGGAAACACCATATATTTT. It translates to CASSLAGGNPGNTIYF.

The rearrangement links TRBV9 to TRBJ1-1, with D possibly matching TRBD1 (5 bases). There are 16 residues in the CDR3. Germline assignment: CDR1 SGDLS and CDR2 YYNGEE. Between the trimmed V and J ends, which lost 0 bases and 2 bases, there was a span of 14 bases. The CDR3 sequence is CASSVGTGDSNTEAFF. The CDR3 DNA follows: TGTGCCAGCAGCGTAGGGACGGGGGACTCCAACACTGAAGCTTTCTTT. The full variable domain, its missing parts supplied by reference TRBV9 and TRBJ1-1, is DSGVTQTPKHLITATGQRVTLRCSPRSGDLSVYWYQQSLDQGLQFLIQYYNGEERAKGNILERFSAQQFPDLHSELNLSSLELGDSALYFCASSVGTGDSNTEAFFGQGTRLTVV.

This sequence joins TRBV2 and TRBJ2-5; D is perhaps TRBD1 (7 bases). V lost 7 bases and J lost 5, with 20 bases in between. The CDR3 totals 15 residues. The germline CDR1 and CDR2 sequences are SNHLY and FYNNEI. CDR3 coding DNA: TGTGCCAGCACCTACGACAGGGTTGGAGGGGAGACCCAGTACTTC. Translating gives CASTYDRVGGETQYF.

The chain recombines TRBV2 with TRBJ1-4, with D perhaps TRBD1 (5 bases). Germline V gene sequence: CDR1 SNHLY, CDR2 FYNNEI. V dropped 5 bases and J dropped 1 base, with 14 bases sitting between them. The CDR3 has 16 residues. CDR3 region: CASSLPPGGTNEKLFF. CDR3 in DNA: TGTGCCAGCAGTCTCCCCCCGGGGGGAACTAATGAAAAACTGTTTTTT.